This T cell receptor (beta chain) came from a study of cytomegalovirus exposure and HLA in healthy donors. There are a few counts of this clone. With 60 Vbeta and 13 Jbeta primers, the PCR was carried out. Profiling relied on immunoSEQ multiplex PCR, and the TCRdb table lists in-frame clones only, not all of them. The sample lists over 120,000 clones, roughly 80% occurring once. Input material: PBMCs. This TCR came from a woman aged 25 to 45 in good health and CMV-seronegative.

The DNA of the CDR3 is TGTGCCAGCAGCCCCAATCGCGGGACAGACCGAATTCAGTACTTC. Translated: CASSPNRGTDRIQYF. This chain connects TRBV9 to TRBJ2-4, with D possibly TRBD1 on 7 matching bases. Germline assignment: CDR1 SGDLS and CDR2 YYNGEE. Trimming stripped 4 bases from V and 10 bases from J, with 21 bases between. The CDR3 totals 15 residues. The entire variable domain, with the rest obtained from reference TRBV9 and TRBJ2-4, is as follows: DSGVTQTPKHLITATGQRVTLRCSPRSGDLSVYWYQQSLDQGLQFLIQYYNGEERAKGNILERFSAQQFPDLHSELNLSSLELGDSALYFCASSPNRGTDRIQYFGAGTRLSVL.